The T cell receptor (beta chain) under discussion was sequenced for a study of shared clonotypes between healthy human individuals (dated by TCRdb to the early 2020s). At the level of the whole study: The cohort comprised two women and three men aged 18 to 49 years. To increase sequencing depth and limit assay-specific biases, TCR repertoire library preparation and sequencing were carried out by different laboratories using diverse techniques. The study deeply sequenced blood TCR repertoires of about five healthy adults to estimate repertoire size and the extent of clonotype sharing between individuals. Between about 0.85 and 9.5 billion PBMCs per donor were obtained by leukapheresis. For each donor, CD4 naive and CD4 memory were each run on three plates, CD8 naive on two plates, and CD8 memory on one plate.

Using the deep immunoSEQ assay, TCR CDR3 regions were amplified from genomic DNA by multiplex PCR. Extracted genomic DNA from each cell subset was distributed evenly across all wells of several immunoSEQ 96-well plates, and each plate was treated as a replicate. For sorted subsets, each replicate PCR was loaded with about 0.2 ug genomic DNA, equivalent to 30,000 or so T cell genomes. The purified libraries were quantified using a Qubit 3.0 fluorometer, sized with a Bioanalyzer 2100, and then quantified again using the KAPA Library Quantification kit. Every immunoSEQ 96-well plate was sequenced on a dedicated single-read 150-cycle Illumina NextSeq 550 flow cell. The paper's processing steps were these. Because the immunoSEQ output included only junctional sequences and no quality scores, the filtering could not be the same as the filtering used for full-length reads. Sequences were annotated with PyIR, a Python wrapper for IgBLAST v1.9, and V/J genes and CDR3 were assigned using IMGT germline references. Any read was removed if the V/J assignment was weak (E-value above 1e-6), the CDR3 was missing, or the read contained stop codons, out-of-frame junctions, or ambiguous translated residues. V3J clonotypes were defined as sequences sharing the same inferred V gene, J gene, and CDR3 amino acid sequence. The percentage overlap between two repertoires was calculated by dividing the number of shared unique clonotypes by the size of the smaller repertoire. Three approaches were used to assess repertoire richness: RTK rarefaction, the Chao1 estimator, and Recon v2.1 estimates of unobserved clonotypes. For all TCRbeta clonotypes obtained by the gDNA method from a few donors, generation probabilities were computed with OLGA. Imported from immuneACCESS, the table was reduced by TCRdb to in-frame sequences with V and J called. These copies leave out some clones; in studies compared against another copy, an unresolved V gene accounts for under half, and the cause of the remainder is not known. V, J and clone size are taken as reported in that table, and D and trimming were inferred from the DNA itself. Recorded for this sample are just over 2,000,000 clones; 95% of them occurred a single time. Of the sample, more than 0.1% falls within the top ten clones.

In the case of this clone: Its specific antigen is unknown. No base-level quality is on record; no much larger clone is a single base apart.

Healthy HIV-negative adults with no recently reported acute infections or vaccinations were included as donors. All donors were Caucasian adults living in Nashville, Tennessee, USA. CD4+ T cells were enriched through magnetic negative selection, after which naive cells were positively selected on CD45RA and the remaining negative fraction served as the memory subset. After blood collection by leukapheresis, PBMCs were isolated using Ficoll-Histopaque density gradient centrifugation and then cryopreserved in the vapor phase of liquid nitrogen. Purity and quantity of every magnetically sorted T cell population were checked by analytical flow cytometry. Genomic DNA was isolated from each sorted fraction and quantified by UV absorbance on a Nanodrop 2000c. Study-wide conclusions, independent of this receptor: Pairwise subsampling led to the expectation that sequencing depth would affect the degree of clonotype sharing among donors. Because the study included a small number of donors, the genetic and exposure-history diversity represented was limited. Sampling was restricted to blood, and TCR repertoires in tissue are likely to differ from TCR repertoires in blood. When a few donors were compared, the shared fraction of clonotypes was about 5% for naive CD4, about 4% for naive CD8, 2.3% for memory CD4, and about 0.36% for memory CD8. Clonotypes shared by all four sorted-subset donors showed higher generation probabilities than non-shared clonotypes. Naive subsets generally had larger estimated clonotype richness than memory subsets. Incomplete sequencing was indicated by rarefaction of sorted-subset datasets, despite the large sequencing depth.

For CDR1 and CDR2, the germline V gene lists SGDLS and YYNGEE. Germline trimming amounts to 4 bases on V and 6 bases on J, with 8 as the count of junction bases outside the gene matches. Including the terminal cysteine and phenylalanine, the CDR3 comprises 14 residues. Solely the CDR3 DNA is kept, with 42 bases framed from the first base. The V and J genes are TRBV9 and TRBJ2-7, with 9 middle bases fitting TRBD1. Sequencing was carried out using naive CD4+ T cells sorted from blood. The sample's cell subset or site label is to be understood as: CD45RA+ positively selected. This clonotype originated in a man aged 18 to 35 in good health. The CDR3 sequence is CASSTGTGRSEQYF. Here is the DNA: TGTGCCAGCAGCACCGGGACAGGGAGATCCGAGCAGTACTTC.